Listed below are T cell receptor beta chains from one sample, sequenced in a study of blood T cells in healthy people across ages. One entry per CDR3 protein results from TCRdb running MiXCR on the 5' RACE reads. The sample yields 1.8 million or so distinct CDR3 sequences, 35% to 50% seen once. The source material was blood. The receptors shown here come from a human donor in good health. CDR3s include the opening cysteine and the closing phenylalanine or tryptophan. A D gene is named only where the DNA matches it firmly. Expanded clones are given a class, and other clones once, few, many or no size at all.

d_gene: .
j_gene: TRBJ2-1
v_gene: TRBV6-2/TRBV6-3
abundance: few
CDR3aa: CASSPRYSDRTYNEQFF
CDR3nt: TGTGCCAGCAGTCCTCGGTACTCGGACAGAACCTACAATGAGCAGTTCTTC

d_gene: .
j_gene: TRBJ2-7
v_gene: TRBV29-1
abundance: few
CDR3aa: CSVYRLRDKAYEQYF
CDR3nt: TGCAGCGTTTACAGGCTCCGGGACAAGGCCTACGAGCAGTACTTC

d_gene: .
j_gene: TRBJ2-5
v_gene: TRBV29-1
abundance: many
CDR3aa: CSVRTDQETQYF
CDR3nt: TGCAGCGTTCGGACGGACCAAGAGACCCAGTACTTC

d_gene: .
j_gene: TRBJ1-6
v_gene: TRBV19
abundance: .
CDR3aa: CASSRGPSSPLHF
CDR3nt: TGTGCCAGTAGTCGGGGGCCCAGCTCACCCCTCCACTTT

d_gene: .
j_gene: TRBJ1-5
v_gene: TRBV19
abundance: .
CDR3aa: CASSIVTEGNQPQHF
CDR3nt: TGTGCCAGTAGTATTGTCACAGAGGGGAATCAGCCCCAGCATTTT

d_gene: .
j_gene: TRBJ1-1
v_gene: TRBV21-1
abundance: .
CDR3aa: CASSKTEEDTEAFF
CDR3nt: TGTGCCAGCAGCAAGACAGAAGAGGATACTGAAGCTTTCTTT

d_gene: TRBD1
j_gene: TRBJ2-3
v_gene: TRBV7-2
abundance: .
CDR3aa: CASSLVPPGQGITDTQYF
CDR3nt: TGTGCCAGCAGCTTAGTCCCCCCCGGACAGGGTATCACAGATACGCAGTATTTT

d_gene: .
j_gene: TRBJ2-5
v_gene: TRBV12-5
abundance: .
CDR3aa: CASGLPDSGQETQYF
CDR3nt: TGTGCTAGTGGTTTGCCTGACTCGGGGCAAGAGACCCAGTACTTC

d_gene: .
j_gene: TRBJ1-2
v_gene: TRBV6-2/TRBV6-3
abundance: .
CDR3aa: CASREIPNYGYTF
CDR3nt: TGTGCCAGCAGAGAAATCCCGAACTATGGCTACACCTTC

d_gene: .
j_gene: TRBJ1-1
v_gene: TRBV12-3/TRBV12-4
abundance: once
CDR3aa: CASTEREDTEAFF
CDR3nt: TGTGCCAGCACCGAGAGGGAAGACACTGAGGCTTTCTTT

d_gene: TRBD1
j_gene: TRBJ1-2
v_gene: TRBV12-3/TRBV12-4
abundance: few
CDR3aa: CASRYTGGVGYGYTF
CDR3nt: TGTGCCAGCAGGTATACAGGGGGCGTCGGGTATGGCTACACCTTC

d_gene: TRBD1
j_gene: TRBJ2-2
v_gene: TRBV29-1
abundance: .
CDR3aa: CSVDTGGVGTGELFF
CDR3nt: TGCAGCGTCGATACAGGGGGCGTGGGGACCGGGGAGCTGTTTTTT

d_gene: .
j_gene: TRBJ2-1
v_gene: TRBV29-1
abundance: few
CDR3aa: CSAGGVYNEQFF
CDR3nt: TGCAGCGCCGGGGGAGTATACAATGAGCAGTTCTTC

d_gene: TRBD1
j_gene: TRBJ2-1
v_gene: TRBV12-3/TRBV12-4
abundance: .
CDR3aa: CASSLGTRRDRVTPYNEQFF
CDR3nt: TGTGCCAGCAGTTTAGGAACCCGTCGGGACAGGGTAACGCCCTACAATGAGCAGTTCTTC

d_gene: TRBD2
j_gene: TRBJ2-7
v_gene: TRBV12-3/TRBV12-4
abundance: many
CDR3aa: CASTGTSSYEQYF
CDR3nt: TGTGCCAGCACCGGGACTAGTAGTTACGAGCAGTACTTC

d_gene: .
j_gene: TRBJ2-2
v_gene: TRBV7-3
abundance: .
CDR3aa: CASSLRDSGYGGELFF
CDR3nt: TGTGCCAGCAGCCTCCGGGACTCAGGTTACGGCGGGGAGCTGTTTTTT

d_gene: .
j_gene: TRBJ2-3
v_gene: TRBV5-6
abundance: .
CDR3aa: CASSRRQARQYF
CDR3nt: TGTGCCAGCAGCCGTCGACAAGCCCGACAGTATTTT

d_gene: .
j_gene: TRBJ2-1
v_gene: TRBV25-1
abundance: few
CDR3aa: CASAGTNSYNEQFF
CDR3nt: TGTGCCAGCGCCGGGACCAACTCCTACAATGAGCAGTTCTTC

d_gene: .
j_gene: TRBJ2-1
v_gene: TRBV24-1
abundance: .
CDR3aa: CATSDPGLTGSEQFF
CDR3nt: TGTGCCACCAGTGATCCGGGACTAACAGGGAGTGAGCAGTTCTTC

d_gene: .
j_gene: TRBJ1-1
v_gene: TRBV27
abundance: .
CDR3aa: CASRGGLEAFF
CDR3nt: TGTGCCAGCAGGGGGGGTTTAGAAGCTTTCTTT

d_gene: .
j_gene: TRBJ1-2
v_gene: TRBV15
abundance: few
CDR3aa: CATSRDLTTGNYGYTF
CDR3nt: TGTGCCACCAGCAGAGATTTAACCACCGGAAACTATGGCTACACCTTC

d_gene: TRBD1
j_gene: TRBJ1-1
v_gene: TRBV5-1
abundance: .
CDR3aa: CASSSLRRGLSEAFF
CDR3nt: TGCGCCAGCAGCAGCCTGCGGAGGGGGCTGAGTGAAGCTTTCTTT

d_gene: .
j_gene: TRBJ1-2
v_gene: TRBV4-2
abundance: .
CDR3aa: CASSQADGDNGYTF
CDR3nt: TGTGCCAGCAGCCAAGCCGACGGAGACAATGGCTACACCTTC

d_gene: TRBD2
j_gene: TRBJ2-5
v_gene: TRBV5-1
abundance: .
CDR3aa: CASSLTLAGLQETQYF
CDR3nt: TGCGCCAGCAGCTTGACCCTAGCGGGCTTACAAGAGACCCAGTACTTC

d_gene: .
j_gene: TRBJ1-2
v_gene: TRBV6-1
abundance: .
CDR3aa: CASIDFGSYGYTF
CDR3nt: TGTGCCAGCATAGATTTCGGGAGCTATGGCTACACCTTC